This T cell receptor beta chain was retrieved from a study of T cell repertoires in cytomegalovirus infection. About the research overall: Selected CMV epitopes included recently identified HLA-C-restricted ones as well as well-studied HLA-B-restricted ones. TCR beta signatures that were public indicated CMV infection and matching HLA type. General observations from the study: HLA-C-restricted CMV-specific TCR beta clonotypes prevailed in the ex vivo response. CMV carriers having the relevant HLA were flagged by cumulative public TCR beta family frequency.

For this clonotype: Its antigen is undetermined.

MiXCR was run by TCRdb on the reads, yielding one entry per CDR3 protein. The data hold 700,000 to 950,000 distinct CDR3 sequences, with over 25% observed a single time. The CDR3 covers 11 residues. Germline assignment: CDR1 MNHGY and CDR2 SAAAGT. Deletions cut 6 bases from V and 7 bases from J, with 9 bases between. The chain recombines TRBV6-8 with TRBJ1-2; D is undetermined. The specimen was cultured CD8+ T cells from PBMCs, collected from culture after CMV antigen stimulation. This receptor was obtained from a human donor in good health (CMV status not recorded). Some clones in this sample may be carry-over from other donors' samples. CDR3 sequence (DNA): TGTGCCAGCAGCACGGACGGTGGCTACACCTTC. Translating gives CASSTDGGYTF.